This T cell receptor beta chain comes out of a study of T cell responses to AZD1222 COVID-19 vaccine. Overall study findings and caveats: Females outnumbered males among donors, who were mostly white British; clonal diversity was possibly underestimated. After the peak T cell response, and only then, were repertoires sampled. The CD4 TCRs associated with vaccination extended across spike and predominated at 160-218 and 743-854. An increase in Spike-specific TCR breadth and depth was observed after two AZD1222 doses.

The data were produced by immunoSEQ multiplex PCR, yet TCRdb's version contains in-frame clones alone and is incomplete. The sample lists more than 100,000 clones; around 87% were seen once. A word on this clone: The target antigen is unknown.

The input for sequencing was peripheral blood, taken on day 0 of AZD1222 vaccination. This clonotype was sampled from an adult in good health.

CDR3: CASPQAYYGYTF. The DNA for the CDR3 is TGTGCCAGCCCTCAGGCATACTATGGCTACACCTTC. The rearrangement links TRBV19 to TRBJ1-2; the D is unclear. The CDR3 consists of 12 residues. The V end was cut by 9 bases, the J end by 3 bases, with 11 bases between. Germline values: CDR1 LNHDA, CDR2 SQIVND (reference sequence).